The 5 T cell receptor beta chains below all came from one sample that was sequenced in a study of cytomegalovirus exposure and HLA in healthy donors. Amplification used 60 Vbeta primers and 13 Jbeta primers. Repertoires were generated with immunoSEQ multiplex PCR, while TCRdb's copy carries only in-frame clones and drops some. This sample has roughly 130,000 clones, with approximately 66% found just once. Sequenced input: PBMCs. The receptors derive from a woman aged 40 to 50 in good health and CMV-seropositive.

The chain combines TRBV29-1 with TRBJ1-1, with 7 bases lining up with TRBD1. Germline lookup yields CDR1 SQVTM and CDR2 ANQGSEA. The V and J ends lost 6 bases and 3 bases, in that order; junction bases with no gene match: 7. The CDR3 totals 13 residues. CDR3 coding DNA: TGCAGCGTAGTGACAGGGACGGACACTGAAGCTTTCTTT. It yields the protein CSVVTGTDTEAFF.

The chain joins TRBV28 to TRBJ2-1; a possible D gene is TRBD2 (7 bases). Germline lookup yields CDR1 MDHEN and CDR2 SYDVKM. The CDR3 runs 14 residues. V lost 5 bases to trimming and J lost 4 bases, with 12 bases between them. The CDR3 region has the DNA TGTGCCAGCAGTCCCGGGGGGCCGTACAATGAGCAGTTCTTC. Translated: CASSPGGPYNEQFF. Together with reference TRBV28 and TRBJ2-1, the CDR3 gives the full variable domain: DVKVTQSSRYLVKRTGEKVFLECVQDMDHENMFWYRQDPGLGLRLIYFSYDVKMKEKGDIPEGYSVSREKKERFSLILESASTNQTSMYLCASSPGGPYNEQFFGPGTRLTVL.

The chain joins TRBV5-6 to TRBJ1-1; TRBD1 might be the D (6 bases). Trimming stripped 0 bases from V and 4 bases from J, with 10 bases between. The germline CDR1 and CDR2 sequences are SGHDT and YYEEEE. The CDR3 runs 14 residues. The CDR3 is CASSLGQGFTEAFF. CDR3 in DNA: TGTGCCAGCAGCTTGGGGCAGGGGTTCACTGAAGCTTTCTTT.

This chain links TRBV13 with TRBJ2-2; D unresolved. The germline CDR1 and CDR2 sequences are PRHDT and FYEKMQ (reference sequence). The CDR3 extends over 13 amino acids. V lost 0 bases and J 8 bases, leaving 7 bases between the germline ends. The CDR3 here is CASSLGSSGELFF. CDR3 in DNA: TGTGCCAGCAGCTTAGGCTCCTCGGGGGAGCTGTTTTTT.

This clone was seen a single time. The genes are TRBV7-8 and TRBJ1-2; TRBD1 matches 9 bases. The trim removed 1 base at V and 6 bases at J, leaving 9 bases unmatched. CDR3 length: 16 residues. From germline, CDR1 is SGHVS and CDR2 FQNEAQ. CDR3: CASSLVPGQGGDGYTF. For the CDR3, the DNA is TGTGCCAGCAGCTTAGTCCCGGGACAGGGAGGTGATGGCTACACCTTC. The full variable domain, its missing parts supplied by reference TRBV7-8 and TRBJ1-2, is GAGVSQSPRYKVAKRGQDVALRCDPISGHVSLFWYQQALGQGPEFLTYFQNEAQLDKSGLPSDRFFAERPEGSVSTLKIQRTQQEDSAVYLCASSLVPGQGGDGYTFGSGTRLTVV.